The T cell receptor beta chain under discussion was sequenced for a study of OX40 agonist ivuxolimab in advanced cancers. Study-wide context: Intravenous ivuxolimab was administered to patients every 2 weeks at 0.01 to 10 mg/kg.

Study-level points and caveats: Mean expanded clone counts were higher in CD8+ than CD4+ T cells.

Clones were read by immunoSEQ multiplex PCR, and TCRdb kept only the in-frame ones, dropping some. Here the sample spans about 24,000 clones, more than 70% being singletons. This clone was detected only a few times. Its antigen is undetermined. V dropped 6 bases and J dropped 4 bases, with 19 bases sitting between them. The germline CDR1 and CDR2 sequences are MNHEY and SMNVEV (reference sequence). This CDR3 has 15 residues. The rearrangement links TRBV27 to TRBJ2-7; a weak D match, TRBD1 (5 bases). The receptor was isolated from an adult with an advanced solid tumor such as melanoma, head and neck, liver or kidney cancer. The sequencing used CD4+ or CD8+ T cells sorted from blood, collected in a trial of the OX40 agonist ivuxolimab. CDR3 coding DNA: TGTGCCAGCAGCTCCCCCGCCGCAGGGAATTACGAGCAGTACTTC. Translation: CASSSPAAGNYEQYF.